This TCR beta chain was sequenced for a study of OX40 agonist ivuxolimab in advanced cancers. V was trimmed by 6 bases and J by 6 bases, leaving 15 bases between them. Per the germline V gene, CDR1 is MNHEY and CDR2 is SMNVEV (reference sequence). The CDR3 loop spans 13 amino acids. Assay: immunoSEQ multiplex PCR; the TCRdb copy retains only in-frame clones and omits some. This sample yields approximately 50,000 clones, of which over 90% are seen a single time; about 11% belongs to the top ten. The chain carries TRBV27 and TRBJ2-7; tentatively, D is TRBD1 (6 bases). The clonotype originates from an adult with an advanced solid tumor such as melanoma, head and neck, liver or kidney cancer. The sample was CD4+ or CD8+ T cells sorted from blood, taken in a trial of the OX40 agonist ivuxolimab. The CDR3 spells CASSPLDSAEQYF. CDR3 coding DNA: TGTGCCAGCAGCCCCCTGGACAGCGCCGAGCAGTACTTC.